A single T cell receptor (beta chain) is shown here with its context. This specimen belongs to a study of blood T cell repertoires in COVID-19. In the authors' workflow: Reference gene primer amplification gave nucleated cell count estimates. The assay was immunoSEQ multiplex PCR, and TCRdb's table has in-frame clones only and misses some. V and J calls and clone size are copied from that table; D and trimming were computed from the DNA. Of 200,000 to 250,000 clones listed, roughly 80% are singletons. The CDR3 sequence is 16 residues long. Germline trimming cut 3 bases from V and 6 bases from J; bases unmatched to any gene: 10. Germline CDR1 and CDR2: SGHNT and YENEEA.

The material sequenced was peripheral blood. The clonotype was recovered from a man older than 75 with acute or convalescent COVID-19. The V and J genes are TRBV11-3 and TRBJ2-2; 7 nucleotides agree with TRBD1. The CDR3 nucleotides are TGTGCCAGCAGCTTTTTCAAGGGGGCGAAGTCCGGGGAGCTGTTTTTT. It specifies CASSFFKGAKSGELFF.